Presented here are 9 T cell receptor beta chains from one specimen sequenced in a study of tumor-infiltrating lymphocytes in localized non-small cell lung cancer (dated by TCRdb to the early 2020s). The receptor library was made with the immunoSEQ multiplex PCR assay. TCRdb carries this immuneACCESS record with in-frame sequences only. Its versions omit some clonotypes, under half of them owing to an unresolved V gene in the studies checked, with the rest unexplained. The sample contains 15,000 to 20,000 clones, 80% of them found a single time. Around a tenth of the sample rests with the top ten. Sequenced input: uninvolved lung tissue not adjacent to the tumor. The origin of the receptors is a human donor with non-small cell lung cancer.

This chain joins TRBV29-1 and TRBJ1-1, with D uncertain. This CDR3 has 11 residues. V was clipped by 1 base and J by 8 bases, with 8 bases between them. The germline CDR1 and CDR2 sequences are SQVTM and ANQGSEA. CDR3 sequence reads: CSVEGGPEAFF. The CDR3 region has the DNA TGCAGCGTTGAAGGCGGGCCCGAAGCTTTCTTT.

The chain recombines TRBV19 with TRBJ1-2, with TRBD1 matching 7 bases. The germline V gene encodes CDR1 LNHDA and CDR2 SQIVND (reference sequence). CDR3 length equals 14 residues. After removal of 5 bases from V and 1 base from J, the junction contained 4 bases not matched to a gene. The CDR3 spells CASSDTGDNYGYTF. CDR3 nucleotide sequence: TGTGCCAGTAGTGACACAGGGGATAACTATGGCTACACCTTC.

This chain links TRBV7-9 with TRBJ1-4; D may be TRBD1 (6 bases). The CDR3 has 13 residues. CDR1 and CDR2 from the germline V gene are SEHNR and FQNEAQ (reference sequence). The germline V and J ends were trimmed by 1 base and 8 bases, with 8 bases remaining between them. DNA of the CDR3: TGTGCCAGCAGCTTAGAGGGGGGGGAAAAACTGTTTTTT. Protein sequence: CASSLEGGEKLFF.

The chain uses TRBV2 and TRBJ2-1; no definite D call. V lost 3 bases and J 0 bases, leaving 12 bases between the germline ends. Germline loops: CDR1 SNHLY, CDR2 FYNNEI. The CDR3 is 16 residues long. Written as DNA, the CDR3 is TGTGCCAGCAGTGACCGAGGATCGAGCTCCTACAATGAGCAGTTCTTC. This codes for CASSDRGSSSYNEQFF. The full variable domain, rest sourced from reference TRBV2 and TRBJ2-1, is EPEVTQTPSHQVTQMGQEVILRCVPISNHLYFYWYRQILGQKVEFLVSFYNNEISEKSEIFDDQFSVERPDGSNFTLKIRSTKLEDSAMYFCASSDRGSSSYNEQFFGPGTRLTVL.

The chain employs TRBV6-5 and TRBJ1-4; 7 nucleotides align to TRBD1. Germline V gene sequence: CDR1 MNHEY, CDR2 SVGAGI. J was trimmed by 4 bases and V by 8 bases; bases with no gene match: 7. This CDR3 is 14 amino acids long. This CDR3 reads CASCPTGSNEKLFF. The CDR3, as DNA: TGTGCCAGCTGCCCGACAGGGAGTAATGAAAAACTGTTTTTT.

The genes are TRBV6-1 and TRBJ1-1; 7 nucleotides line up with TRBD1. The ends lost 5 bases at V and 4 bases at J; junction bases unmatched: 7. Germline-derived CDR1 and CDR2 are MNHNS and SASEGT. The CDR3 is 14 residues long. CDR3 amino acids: CASSIPHRGTEAFF. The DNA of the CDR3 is TGTGCCAGCAGTATACCGCACAGGGGCACTGAAGCTTTCTTT.

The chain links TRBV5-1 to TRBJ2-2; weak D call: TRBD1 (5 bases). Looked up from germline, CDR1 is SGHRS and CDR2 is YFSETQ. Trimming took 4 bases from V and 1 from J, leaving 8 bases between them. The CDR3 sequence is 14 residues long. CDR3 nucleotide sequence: TGCGCCAGCAGCCACGGACAGAACACCGGGGAGCTGTTTTTT. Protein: CASSHGQNTGELFF.

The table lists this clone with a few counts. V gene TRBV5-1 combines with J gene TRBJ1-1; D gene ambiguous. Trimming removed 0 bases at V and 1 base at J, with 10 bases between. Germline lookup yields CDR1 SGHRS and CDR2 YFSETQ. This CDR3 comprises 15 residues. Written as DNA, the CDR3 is TGCGCCAGCAGCTTGGAGCAGCCATCGAACACTGAAGCTTTCTTT. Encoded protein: CASSLEQPSNTEAFF.

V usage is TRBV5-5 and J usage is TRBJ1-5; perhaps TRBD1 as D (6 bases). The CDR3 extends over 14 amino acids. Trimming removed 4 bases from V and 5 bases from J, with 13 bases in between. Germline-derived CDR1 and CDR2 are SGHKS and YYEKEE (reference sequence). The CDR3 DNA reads TGTGCCAGCAGCGGGGGCACGGGGGATCAGCCCCAGCATTTT. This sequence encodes CASSGGTGDQPQHF. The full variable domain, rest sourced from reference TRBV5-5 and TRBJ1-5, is DAGVTQSPTHLIKTRGQQVTLRCSPISGHKSVSWYQQVLGQGPQFIFQYYEKEERGRGNFPDRFSARQFPNYSSELNVNALLLGDSALYLCASSGGTGDQPQHFGDGTRLSIL.